This TCR beta chain emerged from a study of identical twins. Findings and caveats of the study: Insertions were fewer in abundant cord blood beta clonotypes, whereas memory repertoires showed none of this pattern.

TCRdb reanalysed the 5' RACE reads using MiXCR and keeps one entry per CDR3 protein. The sample lists approximately 500,000 distinct CDR3 sequences; approximately 24% were seen once. Worth noting for this clonotype: Its target is unknown.

These data were likewise used in another study, on T cells expressing NK-cell markers. That report adds: The TCR beta repertoires were obtained from sorted CD3+CD56+NKG2C+, CD3+CD56+NKG2C- and CD3+CD56-NKG2C+ T cells. For a handful of donors, these clonotypes were likewise the leading ones in the CD3+CD56-NKG2C+ fraction.

The sample taken for sequencing was CD4+ T cells sorted from blood. The clonotype comes from a woman aged 18-30 years in good health.

The CDR3 DNA reads TGTGCCATCAGTGAGATATTCCTGACAGGGATCAAGAGAGATACGCAGTATTTT. The encoded protein is CAISEIFLTGIKRDTQYF. The chain has TRBV10-3 and TRBJ2-3; 7 bases match TRBD1. In germline, CDR1 is ENHRY, CDR2 SYGVKD. This CDR3 has 18 amino acids. The V gene end was trimmed by 2 bases and the J gene end by 5 bases; junction bases not matched to a gene: 16.